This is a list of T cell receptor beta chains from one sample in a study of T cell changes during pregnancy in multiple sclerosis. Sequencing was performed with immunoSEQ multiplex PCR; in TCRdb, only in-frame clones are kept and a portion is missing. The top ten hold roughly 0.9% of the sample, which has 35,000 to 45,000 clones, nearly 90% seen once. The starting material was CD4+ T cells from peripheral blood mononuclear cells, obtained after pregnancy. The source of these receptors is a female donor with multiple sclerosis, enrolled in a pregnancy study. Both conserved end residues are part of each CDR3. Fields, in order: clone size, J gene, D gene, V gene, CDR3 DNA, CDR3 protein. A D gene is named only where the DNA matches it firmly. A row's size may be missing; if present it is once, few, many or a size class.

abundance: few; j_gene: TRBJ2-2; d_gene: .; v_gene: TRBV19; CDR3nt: TGTGCCAGTAGGCGACAGGAATACACCGGGGAGCTGTTTTTT; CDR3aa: CASRRQEYTGELFF
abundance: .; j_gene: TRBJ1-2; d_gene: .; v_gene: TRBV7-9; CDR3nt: TGTGCCAGCAACTCCCCGGACAGACTCAGTCGTGGCTACACCTTC; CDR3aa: CASNSPDRLSRGYTF
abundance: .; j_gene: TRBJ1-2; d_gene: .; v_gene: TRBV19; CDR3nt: TGTGCCAGTAGGAGGGGGGGGTATGGCTACACCTTC; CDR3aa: CASRRGGYGYTF
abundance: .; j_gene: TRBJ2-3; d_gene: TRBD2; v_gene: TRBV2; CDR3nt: TGTGCCAGCTTGGGACTAGCGGGGGCCTCTCGCACAGATACGCAGTATTTT; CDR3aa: CASLGLAGASRTDTQYF
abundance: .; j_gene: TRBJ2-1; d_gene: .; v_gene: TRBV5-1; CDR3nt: TGCGCCAGCGGGCAGGGAGGCTACAATGAGCAGTTCTTC; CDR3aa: CASGQGGYNEQFF
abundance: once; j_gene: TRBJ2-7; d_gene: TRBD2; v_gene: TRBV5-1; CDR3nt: TGCGCCAGCGGGGAGGGGACTTTCTCCTACGAGCAGTACTTC; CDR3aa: CASGEGTFSYEQYF
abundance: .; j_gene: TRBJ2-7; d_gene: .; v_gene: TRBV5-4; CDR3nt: TGTGCCAGCAGCTTGAACAGGCTCCTCGACGAGCAGTACTTC; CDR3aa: CASSLNRLLDEQYF
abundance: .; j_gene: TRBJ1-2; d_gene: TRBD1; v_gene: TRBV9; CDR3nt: TGTGCCAGCAGCCCTACCGGGACAGGGGGCGCCGATGGCTACACCTTC; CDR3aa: CASSPTGTGGADGYTF
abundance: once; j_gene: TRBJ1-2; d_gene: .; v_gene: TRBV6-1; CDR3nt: TGTGCCAGCAGTGAAAGTGGAGCTAACTATGGCTACACCTTC; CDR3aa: CASSESGANYGYTF
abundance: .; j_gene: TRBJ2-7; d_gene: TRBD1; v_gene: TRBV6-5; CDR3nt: TGTGCCAGCAGTTACCAAGCAGCGGGACAGGGTTACGAGCAGTACTTC; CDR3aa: CASSYQAAGQGYEQYF
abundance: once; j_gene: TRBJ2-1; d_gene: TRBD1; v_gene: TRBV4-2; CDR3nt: TGTGCCAGCAGCCGCTCGACAGGGAGCTCCTACAATGAGCAGTTCTTC; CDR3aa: CASSRSTGSSYNEQFF
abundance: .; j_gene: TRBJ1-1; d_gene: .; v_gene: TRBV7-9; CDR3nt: TGTGCCAGCAGCCCTAAGTCGGGCAGGGCGGCTTTCTTT; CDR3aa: CASSPKSGRAAFF
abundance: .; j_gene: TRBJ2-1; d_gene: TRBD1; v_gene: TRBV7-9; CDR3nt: TGTGCCAGCAGCCGAGACAGGGTGTATTGGAATGAGCAGTTCTTC; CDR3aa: CASSRDRVYWNEQFF
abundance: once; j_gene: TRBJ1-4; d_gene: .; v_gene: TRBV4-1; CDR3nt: TGCGCCAGCAGCCAACACTACCCGGGAGAGAATGAAAAACTGTTTTTT; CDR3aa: CASSQHYPGENEKLFF
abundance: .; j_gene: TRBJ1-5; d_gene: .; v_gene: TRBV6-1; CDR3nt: TGTGCCAGCACCCGACAGATTAGCAATCAGCCCCAGCATTTT; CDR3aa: CASTRQISNQPQHF
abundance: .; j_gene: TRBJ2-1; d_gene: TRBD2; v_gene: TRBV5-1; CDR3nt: TGCGCCAGCAGCTTGGAGCCCCGGGGGGGGGCCTACAATGAGCAGTTCTTC; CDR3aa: CASSLEPRGGAYNEQFF
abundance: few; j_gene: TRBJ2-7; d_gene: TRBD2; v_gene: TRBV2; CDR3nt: TGTGCCAGTCTAATGACAGCGGGGACCGACTACGAGCAGTACTTC; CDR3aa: CASLMTAGTDYEQYF
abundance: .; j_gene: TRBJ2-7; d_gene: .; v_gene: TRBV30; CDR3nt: TGTGCCTGGGCTCCTCTCCGGGGGTACGAGCAGTACTTC; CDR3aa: CAWAPLRGYEQYF
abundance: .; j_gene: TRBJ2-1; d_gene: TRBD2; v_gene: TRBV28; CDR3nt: TGTGCCAGCAGTACGGGCGGGGGGATTTACAATGAGCAGTTCTTC; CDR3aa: CASSTGGGIYNEQFF
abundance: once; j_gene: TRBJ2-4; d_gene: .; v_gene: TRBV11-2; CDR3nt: TGTGCCAGCAGGGGGGTGCGTAGCGGCAAAAACATTCAGTACTTC; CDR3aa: CASRGVRSGKNIQYF
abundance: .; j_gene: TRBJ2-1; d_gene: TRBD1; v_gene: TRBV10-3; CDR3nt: TGTGCCATCAGTGAGTCACAGGGGTATGAGCAGTTCTTC; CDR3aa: CAISESQGYEQFF
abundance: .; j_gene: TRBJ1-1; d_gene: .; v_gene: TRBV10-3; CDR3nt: TGTGCCATCAGTGAAGTCAGGGTGGACACTGAAGCTTTCTTT; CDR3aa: CAISEVRVDTEAFF
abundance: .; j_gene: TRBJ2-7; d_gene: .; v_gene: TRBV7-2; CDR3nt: TGTGCCAGCAGCTTAGGTGGAGAATACGAGCAGTACTTC; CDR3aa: CASSLGGEYEQYF
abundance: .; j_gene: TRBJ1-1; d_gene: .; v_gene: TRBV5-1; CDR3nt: TGCGCCAGCAGCTCAGTACAGAGCCTTATGAACACTGAAGCTTTCTTT; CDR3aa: CASSSVQSLMNTEAFF
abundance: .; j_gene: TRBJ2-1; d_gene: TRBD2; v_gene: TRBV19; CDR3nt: TGTGCCAGTAGTATAGGAGCCGGGACTAGCCAATTCTTC; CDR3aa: CASSIGAGTSQFF
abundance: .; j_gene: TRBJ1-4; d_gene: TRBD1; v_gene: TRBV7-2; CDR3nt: TGTGCCAGCAGCTTAGCCTACGGGACAGGGGGCGCAGGGGAAAAACTGTTTTTT; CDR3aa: CASSLAYGTGGAGEKLFF
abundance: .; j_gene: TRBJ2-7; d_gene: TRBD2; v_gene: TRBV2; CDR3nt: TGTGCCAGCAATTCAAACTCCCGCGGGGGGGTGTACGAGCAGTACTTC; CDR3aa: CASNSNSRGGVYEQYF
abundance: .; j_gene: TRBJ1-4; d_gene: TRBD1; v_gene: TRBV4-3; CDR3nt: TGCGCCAGCAGTGACAGGGGGGCCGATGAAAAACTGTTTTTT; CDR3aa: CASSDRGADEKLFF
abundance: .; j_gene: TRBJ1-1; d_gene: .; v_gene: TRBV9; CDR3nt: TGTGCCAGCAGCGTAGATCCCTCAAGAGACACTGAAGCTTTCTTT; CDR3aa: CASSVDPSRDTEAFF
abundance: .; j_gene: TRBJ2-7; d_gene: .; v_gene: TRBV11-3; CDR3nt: TGTGCCAGCAGCTTAGGAAACGGGGGAGGCTTGAACGAGCAGTACTTC; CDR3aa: CASSLGNGGGLNEQYF
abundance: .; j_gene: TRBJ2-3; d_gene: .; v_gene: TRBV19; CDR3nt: TGTGCCAGTAGTACTAGCGGCACAGATACGCAGTATTTT; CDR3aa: CASSTSGTDTQYF